Below are 20 T cell receptor beta chains sequenced from a single sample in a study of cytomegalovirus exposure and HLA in healthy donors. This PCR relied on a set of 60 Vbeta primers and 13 Jbeta primers. Some clones are missing from TCRdb's copy, which holds only in-frame ones; the method was immunoSEQ multiplex PCR. The table has approximately 140,000 clones, 65% to 85% seen once. Material: PBMCs. The receptors derive from a woman aged 40 to 50 in good health and CMV-seropositive.

This clone has just one count. The chain is built from TRBV14 and TRBJ1-2, with a possible D match to TRBD1 (5 bases). V was pared by 4 bases and J by 6 bases, with 12 bases between. Germline values: CDR1 SGHDN, CDR2 FVKESK. The CDR3 totals 13 residues. This CDR3 reads CASSPRTLDGYTF. Here the CDR3 DNA reads TGTGCCAGCAGCCCTAGGACATTAGATGGCTACACCTTC.

The chain carries TRBV7-3 and TRBJ2-3, with TRBD2 matching 7 bases. CDR3 length: 18 residues. J was trimmed by 2 bases and V by 1 base; bases with no gene match: 12. Germline V gene sequence: CDR1 SGHTA, CDR2 FQGTGA. CDR3 nucleotide sequence: TGTGCCAGCAGCTTAAAGGGGAGCAGAGCGGGGAACACAGATACGCAGTATTTT. Amino acids: CASSLKGSRAGNTDTQYF.

The V and J genes are TRBV7-9 and TRBJ2-3; the match to TRBD2 covers 7 bases. With V trimmed by 5 bases and J by 3 bases, 8 bases remained unmatched. Germline V gene sequence: CDR1 SEHNR, CDR2 FQNEAQ (reference sequence). This CDR3 is 15 amino acids long. The CDR3 reads CASSLWGGETDTQYF. In DNA, the CDR3 is TGTGCCAGCAGCCTCTGGGGGGGGGAAACAGATACGCAGTATTTT.

The chain carries TRBV6-6 and TRBJ1-2; D unresolved. V lost 4 bases to trimming and J lost 5 bases, with 8 bases between them. CDR1 MNHNY and CDR2 SVGAGI come from the germline V gene (reference sequence). This CDR3 spans 12 amino acids. CDR3 region: CASSSLSYGYTF. The CDR3 region has the DNA TGTGCCAGCAGTTCACTAAGTTATGGCTACACCTTC.

The chain combines TRBV6-6 with TRBJ2-7; 8 bases line up with TRBD1. CDR3 length: 16 amino acids. Germline trimming cut 6 bases from V and 1 base from J; bases unmatched to any gene: 11. The germline V gene has CDR1 MNHNY and CDR2 SVGAGI (reference sequence). In DNA, the CDR3 is TGTGCCAGCAGATCGCCCTCCGGGACAGGATCCTACGAGCAGTACTTC. Translation gives CASRSPSGTGSYEQYF.

DNA for the CDR3: TGCAGCGTTATGGACAGGGGCAACAATGAGCAGTTCTTC. It encodes CSVMDRGNNEQFF. The gene calls are TRBV29-1 and TRBJ2-1; TRBD1 aligns across 9 bases. The germline V gene encodes CDR1 SQVTM and CDR2 ANQGSEA. The CDR3 extends over 13 amino acids. Germline trimming cut 5 bases from V and 5 bases from J; bases unmatched to any gene: 4.

The chain uses TRBV6-5 and TRBJ1-6, with D maybe TRBD1 (6 bases). Between the trimmed V and J ends, which lost 8 bases and 2 bases, there was a span of 13 bases. CDR3 size: 15 residues. CDR1 and CDR2 from the germline V gene are MNHEY and SVGAGI. This chain's CDR3 is CASSLQGPYNSPLHF. DNA for the CDR3: TGTGCCAGCTCCCTACAGGGTCCCTATAATTCACCCCTCCACTTT.

In DNA, the CDR3 is TGTGCCATCAGTGAGCCGCTAGCGGTTTCCTACGAGCAGTACTTC. Translating gives CAISEPLAVSYEQYF. This chain connects TRBV10-3 to TRBJ2-7; 7 nucleotides align to TRBD2. The CDR3 loop spans 15 amino acids. V gave up 2 bases and J gave up 1 base; unmatched junction bases: 5. Germline assignment: CDR1 ENHRY and CDR2 SYGVKD.

Only a few counts were recorded for this clone. The rearrangement links TRBV6-5 to TRBJ2-3, with D perhaps matching TRBD2 (6 bases). This CDR3 region has 15 residues. V was clipped by 7 bases and J by 0 bases, with 14 bases between them. CDR1 and CDR2 (germline): MNHEY, SVGAGI. The chain's CDR3 is CASKRDSTSTDTQYF. The CDR3 DNA sequence: TGTGCCAGCAAACGGGACTCGACTAGCACAGATACGCAGTATTTT.

The chain is built from TRBV27 and TRBJ2-6; D possibly corresponds to TRBD2 (7 bases). The V gene lost 2 bases and the J gene lost 0 bases, with 14 bases spanning the gap. This CDR3 has 18 amino acids. Germline-derived CDR1 and CDR2 are MNHEY and SMNVEV (reference sequence). As DNA, the CDR3 is TGTGCCAGCAGTTTAAGGGCGGGGGCAGACTCTGGGGCCAACGTCCTGACTTTC. Translating gives CASSLRAGADSGANVLTF.

The genes are TRBV10-3 and TRBJ1-5, with 8 bases fitting TRBD1. Per the germline V gene, CDR1 is ENHRY and CDR2 is SYGVKD. The CDR3 is 12 amino acids. Trimming removed 10 bases from V and 6 bases from J; junction bases left unmatched: 5. Written as DNA, the CDR3 is TGTGCCACCGGACAGGGAAGTCAGCCCCAGCATTTT. This translates into CATGQGSQPQHF.

This clone occurred a few times. V usage is TRBV5-1 and J usage is TRBJ1-1; D remains unclear. The CDR3 runs 14 residues. V was clipped by 3 bases and J by 1 base, with 10 bases between them. Germline-derived CDR1 and CDR2 are SGHRS and YFSETQ. In nucleotides, the CDR3 is TGCGCCAGCAGCTCGGGATGGGGGAACACTGAAGCTTTCTTT. This encodes CASSSGWGNTEAFF.

This clone occurred a few times. The V call is TRBV5-1, the J call TRBJ2-5, with 10 positions matching TRBD2. The V and J ends lost 0 bases and 1 base, in that order; junction bases with no gene match: 9. Germline V gene lookup returns CDR1 SGHRS and CDR2 YFSETQ. The CDR3 loop spans 18 amino acids. The CDR3 region has the DNA TGCGCCAGCAGCTTGGCCGGGGGCAGCGGGGGGGCCCAAGAGACCCAGTACTTC. Translating gives CASSLAGGSGGAQETQYF.

The CDR3 loop is CASSGEVVNYGYTF. In DNA, the CDR3 is TGTGCCAGCAGTGGAGAGGTTGTCAACTATGGCTACACCTTC. The V gene is TRBV2, the J gene TRBJ1-2; the D is unclear. The V end was cut by 4 bases, the J end by 2 bases, with 11 bases between. The germline gives CDR1 SNHLY, CDR2 FYNNEI. The CDR3 spans 14 residues.

The rearrangement uses TRBV9 and TRBJ1-6, with 7 bases that match TRBD1. This CDR3 comprises 13 residues. Trimming took 5 bases from V and 10 from J; bases not matched to a gene: 6. CDR1 and CDR2 (germline): SGDLS, YYNGEE. DNA of the CDR3: TGTGCCAGCAGGAAAACAGGGGACTCACCCCTCCACTTT. Protein: CASRKTGDSPLHF.

The chain combines TRBV9 with TRBJ2-2, with 10 bases lining up with TRBD2. This CDR3 is built from 18 residues. After removal of 0 bases from V and 5 bases from J, the junction contained 10 bases not matched to a gene. The V gene's germline CDR1 is SGDLS and CDR2 YYNGEE. The CDR3 DNA reads as TGTGCCAGCAGCGTAGCAAGCGGGGGGGCCAGGGGGACCGGGGAGCTGTTTTTT. This codes for CASSVASGGARGTGELFF.

This clone turned up a few times. The V call is TRBV30, the J call TRBJ1-1, with D unresolved. V lost 3 bases, J lost 4 bases, and 15 bases lay in between. In germline, CDR1 is GTSNPN, CDR2 SVGIG (reference sequence). This CDR3 comprises 14 residues. CDR3 amino acids: CAWRVSGRGTEAFF. In nucleotides, the CDR3 is TGTGCCTGGAGGGTCAGCGGTCGCGGCACTGAAGCTTTCTTT. Based on the CDR3 plus reference TRBV30 and TRBJ1-1, the full variable domain is SQTIHQWPATLVQPVGSPLSLECTVEGTSNPNLYWYRQAAGRGLQLLFYSVGIGQISSEVPQNLSASRPQDRQFILSSKKLLLSDSGFYLCAWRVSGRGTEAFFGQGTRLTVV.

V and J are TRBV19 and TRBJ2-1; TRBD2 agrees at 13 bases. There are 13 residues in the CDR3. Per the germline V gene, CDR1 is LNHDA and CDR2 is SQIVND (reference sequence). Trimming at V came to 9 bases and at J to 8 bases, leaving 4 bases not matched to a gene. The CDR3 nucleotides read TGTGCCAGCAGACTAGCGGGGGGTGATGAGCAGTTCTTC. Its protein product is CASRLAGGDEQFF.

This clone has a handful of counts. J is TRBJ2-1 and V is TRBV2; 8 bases are a match to TRBD2. Germline loops: CDR1 SNHLY, CDR2 FYNNEI. Unmatched junction bases numbered 9, after V lost 9 bases and J lost 8 bases. The CDR3 totals 13 residues. The CDR3 DNA reads as TGTGCCAGTACTAGCGGTGTTGGGGATGAGCAGTTCTTC. Residues: CASTSGVGDEQFF.

V and J are TRBV27 and TRBJ1-1; TRBD1 matches at 7 bases. In germline, CDR1 is MNHEY, CDR2 SMNVEV (reference sequence). CDR3 length: 18 amino acids. The V segment lost 3 bases and the J segment 0 bases; nucleotides outside the gene matches: 13. The CDR3 here is CASSLKTGAILLNTEAFF. The CDR3 DNA reads TGTGCCAGCAGTTTGAAAACAGGGGCGATATTATTGAACACTGAAGCTTTCTTT.